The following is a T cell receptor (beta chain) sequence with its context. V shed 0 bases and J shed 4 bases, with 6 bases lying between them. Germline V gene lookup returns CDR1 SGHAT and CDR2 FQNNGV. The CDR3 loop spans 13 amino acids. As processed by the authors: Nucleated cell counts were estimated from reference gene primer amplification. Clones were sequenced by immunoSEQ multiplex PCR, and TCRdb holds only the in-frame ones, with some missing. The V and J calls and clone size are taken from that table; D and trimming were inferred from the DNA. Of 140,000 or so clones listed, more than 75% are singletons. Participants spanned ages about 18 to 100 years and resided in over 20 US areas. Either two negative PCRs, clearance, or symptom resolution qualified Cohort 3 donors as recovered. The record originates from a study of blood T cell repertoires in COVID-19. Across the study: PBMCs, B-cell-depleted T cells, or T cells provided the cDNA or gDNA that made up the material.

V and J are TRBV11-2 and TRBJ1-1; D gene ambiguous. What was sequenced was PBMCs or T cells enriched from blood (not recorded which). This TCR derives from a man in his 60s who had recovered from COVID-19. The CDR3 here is CASSLERSTEAFF. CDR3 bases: TGTGCCAGCAGCTTAGAGAGGAGCACTGAAGCTTTCTTT.